Each of the 29 T cell receptor beta chains below was sequenced from the same sample in a study of human T cells and chemical hapten exposure. Specified time point: patch test 1, 2 weeks after DPC sensitization. Treatment: therapeutic diphenylcyclopropenone sensitization with weekly scalp DPC. TCRdb itself ran the RACE reads through MiXCR, one entry per CDR3 protein. Among 180,000 or so distinct CDR3 sequences listed, around 15% were seen once. Sequencing used whole blood, obtained in connection with sensitization to the hapten diphenylcyclopropenone (DPC). The receptors were sampled from a woman aged 25 to 39 with alopecia areata. Some clones in this sample may be carry-over from other donors' samples.

The V gene is TRBV27, the J gene TRBJ1-5; D is unresolved. The germline V gene has CDR1 MNHEY and CDR2 SMNVEV (reference sequence). V lost 2 bases and J 7 bases, leaving 15 bases between the germline ends. CDR3 length: 15 amino acids. Here the CDR3 DNA reads TGTGCCAGCAGTTTACGGGGTATAGGAGGACAGCCCCAGCATTTT. This codes for CASSLRGIGGQPQHF.

This clonotype was seen repeatedly, ten times or more. The V and J genes are TRBV4-3 and TRBJ2-3, with 9 bases lining up with TRBD1. The CDR3 has 17 amino acids. The J segment lost 1 base and the V segment lost 1 base, leaving 6 bases of the junction unmatched. Germline V lookup: CDR1 LGHNA, CDR2 YSLEER. The CDR3 is CASSQGPWDRGTDTQYF. Here the CDR3 DNA reads TGCGCCAGCAGCCAAGGGCCCTGGGACAGGGGCACAGATACGCAGTATTTT.

The rearrangement links TRBV28 to TRBJ2-7; D unclear. V was trimmed by 5 bases and J by 4 bases, leaving 9 bases between them. This CDR3 is 12 amino acids long. Germline CDR1 MDHEN, CDR2 SYDVKM. CDR3 protein: CASSTTEYEQYF. The DNA of the CDR3 is TGTGCCAGCAGTACAACGGAATACGAGCAGTACTTC.

The V and J genes are TRBV7-2 and TRBJ2-7; D is perhaps TRBD1 (5 bases). The CDR3 extends over 14 amino acids. V gave up 5 bases and J gave up 2 bases, with 13 bases separating them. The V gene's germline CDR1 is SGHTA and CDR2 FQGNSA. The CDR3 DNA sequence: TGTGCCAGCAGCCACAGGCGGCGACCCTACGAGCAGTACTTC. Translating gives CASSHRRRPYEQYF.

The V and J genes are TRBV4-3 and TRBJ1-2; D is uncertain. The CDR3 is 17 amino acids. V was clipped by 0 bases and J by 4 bases, with 18 bases between them. Germline-derived CDR1 and CDR2 are LGHNA and YSLEER. The CDR3 nucleotides read TGCGCCAGCAGCCAAGAGGGAGCCGGCAGGAGCCCCTATGGCTACACCTTC. This gives the protein CASSQEGAGRSPYGYTF.

Comment on this clonotype: Being one base from a much bigger clone, this may be a read error. The chain uses TRBV4-1 and TRBJ1-5, with D uncertain. Germline V gene data show CDR1 as MGHRA and CDR2 as YSYEKL. V was trimmed by 0 bases and J by 4 bases, leaving 7 bases between them. CDR3 length: 14 amino acids. CDR3 sequence: CASSQDVGNQPQHF. CDR3 in DNA: TGCGCCAGCAGCCAAGATGTAGGGAATCAGCCCCAGCATTTT.

This clonotype came up many times. The rearrangement links TRBV11-1 to TRBJ2-1, with TRBD1 matching 10 bases. The CDR3 is 15 residues long. The V gene end was trimmed by 5 bases and the J gene end by 7 bases; junction bases not matched to a gene: 8. The germline V gene encodes CDR1 SGHAT and CDR2 FQDESV (reference sequence). DNA for the CDR3: TGTGCCAGCAGCCATACCGGGACAGGGGTGAATGAGCAGTTCTTC. Residues: CASSHTGTGVNEQFF.

The chain has TRBV7-2 and TRBJ1-3, with D hard to call. The germline gives CDR1 SGHTA, CDR2 FQGNSA. V was pared by 5 bases and J by 4 bases, with 12 bases between. The CDR3 is made up of 14 amino acids. CDR3: CASSPRPGGNTIYF. In nucleotides, the CDR3 is TGTGCCAGCAGCCCCCGCCCAGGCGGAAACACCATATATTTT.

The chain combines TRBV30 with TRBJ1-1, with D hard to call. The CDR3 extends over 12 amino acids. Trimming stripped 2 bases from V and 0 bases from J, with 4 bases between. From germline, CDR1 is GTSNPN and CDR2 SVGIG (reference sequence). DNA for the CDR3: TGTGCCTGGAGTAGCTTGAACACTGAAGCTTTCTTT. It codes for CAWSSLNTEAFF.

This sequence joins TRBV5-1 and TRBJ2-5; TRBD1 or TRBD2 may be the D gene (5 bases each). The V gene lost 2 bases and the J gene lost 2 bases, with 13 bases spanning the gap. The CDR3 spans 15 residues. Germline CDR1 reads SGHRS; CDR2 reads YFSETQ. This CDR3 is CASSFQGTAQETQYF. The CDR3 DNA sequence: TGCGCCAGCAGCTTCCAAGGGACGGCACAAGAGACCCAGTACTTC.

Only a few counts were recorded for this clonotype. This chain uses TRBV30 with TRBJ1-6, with 7 nucleotides matching TRBD1. Trimming cost V 1 base and J 5 bases; bases outside gene matches: 5. Germline values: CDR1 GTSNPN, CDR2 SVGIG (reference sequence). The CDR3 totals 15 residues. CDR3 amino acids: CAWSETGFHNSPLHF. The CDR3 DNA is TGTGCCTGGAGTGAGACAGGGTTCCATAATTCACCCCTCCACTTT.

V usage is TRBV6-6 and J usage is TRBJ2-7; 8 nucleotides align to TRBD2. The germline V gene has CDR1 MNHNY and CDR2 SVGAGI (reference sequence). The CDR3 is made up of 13 amino acids. Trimming took 8 bases from V and 3 from J; bases not matched to a gene: 6. The CDR3: CASLPSGSYEQYF. CDR3 in DNA: TGTGCCAGCCTACCCAGCGGGAGCTACGAGCAGTACTTC.

This clonotype has a count of ten or more. CDR3 nucleotides: TGCAGCGTTGAAGAAACAGGAACTGAAGCTTTCTTT. Its protein product is CSVEETGTEAFF. This chain joins TRBV29-1 and TRBJ1-1; a weak D match, TRBD1 (5 bases). Germline-derived CDR1 and CDR2 are SQVTM and ANQGSEA. The CDR3 extends over 12 amino acids. V lost 0 bases, J lost 5 bases, and 7 bases lay in between. The whole variable domain, remainder taken from reference TRBV29-1 and TRBJ1-1, is SAVISQKPSRDICQRGTSLTIQCQVDSQVTMMFWYRQQPGQSLTLIATANQGSEATYESGFVIDKFPISRPNLTFSTLTVSNMSPEDSSIYLCSVEETGTEAFFGQGTRLTVV.

CDR3 DNA: TGTGCCAGCACCCAAGCCAGGGACAGGTGGACTGAAGCTTTCTTT. Translating it yields CASTQARDRWTEAFF. The chain couples TRBV6-1 to TRBJ1-1; 8 bases map to TRBD1. CDR1 is MNHNS, CDR2 SASEGT, per germline. The CDR3 has 15 amino acids. V dropped 7 bases and J dropped 5; count of bases not matched to a gene: 12.

This clonotype was counted only a few times. The chain carries TRBV7-2 and TRBJ2-4; D may correspond to TRBD1 or TRBD2 (6 bases each). The germline V gene has CDR1 SGHTA and CDR2 FQGNSA. The CDR3 contains 17 residues. V lost 0 bases, J lost 2 bases, and 14 bases lay in between. The CDR3 sequence is CASSLALGGQPKNIQYF. The CDR3 DNA sequence: TGTGCCAGCAGCTTAGCGCTGGGGGGACAACCCAAAAACATTCAGTACTTC.

The table lists this clonotype with a few counts. J is TRBJ1-2 and V is TRBV7-9; TRBD1 matches at 10 bases. CDR1 and CDR2 (germline): SEHNR, FQNEAQ (reference sequence). CDR3 length: 13 residues. J was trimmed by 7 bases and V by 5 bases; bases with no gene match: 4. The CDR3 nucleotides are TGTGCCAGCAGCACGGGACAGGGGCTTGGCTACACCTTC. Its protein is CASSTGQGLGYTF.

The V gene is TRBV25-1, the J gene TRBJ2-1; D tentatively reads TRBD1 or TRBD2 (5 bases each). The CDR3 length is 14 residues. V lost 3 bases and J 8 bases, leaving 14 bases between the germline ends. Looked up from germline, CDR1 is MGHDK and CDR2 is SYGVNS. The CDR3 here is CASSDRTRGYEQFF. The CDR3 DNA follows: TGTGCCAGCAGTGACCGGACCCGGGGCTATGAGCAGTTCTTC.

The chain recombines TRBV5-5 with TRBJ2-7, with 7 bases matching TRBD1. The germline CDR1 and CDR2 sequences are SGHKS and YYEKEE (reference sequence). The CDR3 spans 14 residues. J gave up 3 bases and V 6 bases, and 9 bases lay outside the gene matches. The CDR3 sequence is CASTSDRPFYEQYF. The CDR3 region has the DNA TGTGCCAGCACCTCGGACAGGCCCTTCTACGAGCAGTACTTC.

The chain carries TRBV7-3 and TRBJ2-2, with TRBD2 matching over 7 bases. The germline CDR1 and CDR2 sequences are SGHTA and FQGTGA. J was trimmed by 5 bases and V by 4 bases; bases with no gene match: 4. This CDR3 has 14 amino acids. CDR3 in DNA: TGTGCCAGCAGCTCGGGAGGAGATACCGGGGAGCTGTTTTTT. This codes for CASSSGGDTGELFF. The entire variable domain, with the rest obtained from reference TRBV7-3 and TRBJ2-2, is as follows: GAGVSQTPSNKVTEKGKYVELRCDPISGHTALYWYRQSLGQGPEFLIYFQGTGAADDSGLPNDRFFAVRPEGSVSTLKIQRTERGDSAVYLCASSSGGDTGELFFGEGSRLTVL.

V gene TRBV29-1 combines with J gene TRBJ1-1; maybe TRBD1 (5 bases). The CDR3 sequence is 13 residues long. Trimming took off 2 bases at V and 1 base at J, with 8 bases between the two ends. In germline, CDR1 is SQVTM, CDR2 ANQGSEA. The CDR3 DNA reads TGCAGCGTTGAAAGGGGCGGGAACACTGAAGCTTTCTTT. The encoded protein is CSVERGGNTEAFF.

The chain recombines TRBV18 with TRBJ2-3; the D is unclear. CDR3 length equals 15 residues. Looked up from germline, CDR1 is KGHSH and CDR2 is LQKENI. Deletions cut 0 bases from V and 4 bases from J, with 11 bases between. The CDR3 nucleotides are TGTGCCAGCTCACCACCATCTCAACCCGCAGATACGCAGTATTTT. It yields the protein CASSPPSQPADTQYF.

This clonotype was seen ten or more times. The V call is TRBV18, the J call TRBJ1-4; D unresolved. The V gene lost 3 bases and the J gene lost 0 bases, with 8 bases spanning the gap. Germline V gene data show CDR1 as KGHSH and CDR2 as LQKENI. This CDR3 is 15 amino acids long. Written as DNA, the CDR3 is TGTGCCAGCTCACCGGACTCTACAACTAATGAAAAACTGTTTTTT. This sequence encodes CASSPDSTTNEKLFF.

This clonotype showed up just a few times. The CDR3 region is CASSPRLAGEQFF. For the CDR3, the DNA is TGTGCCAGCAGCCCCCGACTAGCTGGTGAGCAGTTCTTC. V gene TRBV14 combines with J gene TRBJ2-1, with 7 bases lining up with TRBD2. Trimming took 4 bases from V and 9 from J; bases not matched to a gene: 6. This CDR3 region has 13 residues. Germline values: CDR1 SGHDN, CDR2 FVKESK.

The J gene is TRBJ2-3, the V gene TRBV5-1; D gene ambiguous. CDR1 is SGHRS, CDR2 YFSETQ, per germline. V lost 5 bases, J lost 0 bases, and 7 bases lay in between. There are 13 residues in the CDR3. CDR3 in amino acids: CASRTSSTDTQYF. The CDR3 coding sequence is TGCGCCAGCAGGACATCTAGCACAGATACGCAGTATTTT.

The rearrangement uses TRBV30 and TRBJ2-1, with D possibly matching TRBD2 (6 bases). Germline V lookup: CDR1 GTSNPN, CDR2 SVGIG (reference sequence). There are 15 residues in the CDR3. V was trimmed by 1 base and J by 5 bases, leaving 15 bases between them. The CDR3 region is CAWSEVGGVHNEQFF. In nucleotides, the CDR3 is TGTGCCTGGAGTGAAGTCGGCGGGGTACACAATGAGCAGTTCTTC. The variable domain in full, with the rest retrieved from reference TRBV30 and TRBJ2-1, is SQTIHQWPATLVQPVGSPLSLECTVEGTSNPNLYWYRQAAGRGLQLLFYSVGIGQISSEVPQNLSASRPQDRQFILSSKKLLLSDSGFYLCAWSEVGGVHNEQFFGPGTRLTVL.

In its sample, this clonotype was seen a few times. V is TRBV12-3 or TRBV12-4 and J is TRBJ1-1; no clear D gene. Between the trimmed V and J ends, which lost 8 bases and 1 base, there was a span of 8 bases. The CDR3 totals 12 residues. This CDR3 is CASRAENTEAFF. CDR3 coding DNA: TGTGCCAGCCGAGCAGAGAACACTGAAGCTTTCTTT.

This clonotype was found a few times. The chain uses TRBV28 and TRBJ2-1, with unresolved D. CDR3 length: 15 amino acids. Germline loops: CDR1 MDHEN, CDR2 SYDVKM. V gave up 6 bases and J gave up 0 bases, with 12 bases separating them. CDR3 protein: CASSPELSSYNEQFF. The CDR3 coding sequence is TGTGCCAGCAGCCCAGAGCTATCCTCCTACAATGAGCAGTTCTTC. Looking up the rest from reference TRBV28 and TRBJ2-1 gives the full variable domain: DVKVTQSSRYLVKRTGEKVFLECVQDMDHENMFWYRQDPGLGLRLIYFSYDVKMKEKGDIPEGYSVSREKKERFSLILESASTNQTSMYLCASSPELSSYNEQFFGPGTRLTVL.

The rearrangement uses TRBV7-2 and TRBJ2-3, with TRBD2 matching over 11 bases. The CDR3 extends over 17 amino acids. Trimming removed 5 bases from V and 0 bases from J; junction bases left unmatched: 7. Germline V gene data show CDR1 as SGHTA and CDR2 as FQGNSA. CDR3 sequence reads: CASSAQLAGASTDTQYF. In nucleotides, the CDR3 is TGTGCCAGCAGCGCCCAACTAGCGGGAGCTAGCACAGATACGCAGTATTTT.

This clonotype occurred a few times. This sequence joins TRBV19 and TRBJ2-7; TRBD2 might be the D (6 bases). The CDR3 covers 15 residues. Germline-derived CDR1 and CDR2 are LNHDA and SQIVND (reference sequence). The V end was cut by 2 bases, the J end by 0 bases, with 11 bases between. CDR3 region: CASSITGEPSYEQYF. Written as DNA, the CDR3 is TGTGCCAGTAGTATAACGGGGGAACCCTCCTACGAGCAGTACTTC.